This T cell receptor (beta chain) was sequenced for a study of blood T cell repertoires in COVID-19 (TCRdb year 2020). Background on the whole study: Collaborator samples came from the United States, Italy and Spain and covered acute and convalescent phases of COVID-19. The material from the prospective study consisted of cDNA or gDNA derived from T cells, B-cell-depleted T cells, or PBMCs. The sample metadata nearly always contained a de-identified subject ID, COVID-19 status, age in years and sex. The dataset comprised deeply sampled blood TCRbeta repertoires from subjects exposed to, actively infected with, or recovered from COVID-19. Samples were obtained from the ongoing ImmuneRACE study (first 160 participants) and from 1,200 or so subjects provided by 6 global collaborators. Where available, HLA class I and class II types were obtained from metadata supplied by the sample provider rather than from assay-based typing. The repertoires were released in a freely available public database intended as a resource for research on the immune response to SARS-CoV-2. Paper-wide results and their limitations: The quantity of clinical and demographic metadata differed by source and by participant and was supplied without curation.

This clone appeared a few times. The antigen it binds to is not known. No base-level quality is on record; no much larger clone is a single base apart. In Seattle, one collaborating source enrolled patients while the infection was active and tracked those patients longitudinally over the course of disease. The collaborating institutions used their own protocols to collect whole blood in K2EDTA tubes. For TCRbeta analysis, collaborators shipped samples as frozen whole blood, isolated PBMCs, or DNA extracted from either of those sample types. V loses 4 bases, J loses 6 bases, and the germline ends lie 15 bases apart. CDR1 and CDR2, looked up from the germline V gene (reference sequence), are GTSNPN and SVGIG. The cysteine opens and the phenylalanine closes a CDR3 of 13 amino acids. Only CDR3 DNA remains: 39 bases, in frame from the first base. The immunoSEQ Assay, a bias-controlled multiplex PCR, was used to amplify TCRbeta CDR3 regions from genomic DNA. The study's own analysis went as follows. The number of nucleated cells in each sample was estimated by amplification of reference gene primers within the assay. Sequence reads were collapsed and filtered to measure the absolute abundance of every unique TCRbeta CDR3 rearrangement. For each sample, productive Simpson clonality was calculated as the square root of Simpson's diversity index over productive rearrangements. The table was pulled from immuneACCESS by TCRdb, which kept in-frame rearrangements only. Such tables lose some clones; where checked, under half of the loss comes from unresolved V genes, and the rest has no known cause. D and trimming were read from the DNA, whereas the V and J calls and clone size are those reported in that table. This sample comprises 200,000 to 250,000 clones, nearly 95% of them detected only once. The ten top clones hold over 0.8% of the sample.

This sequence uses TRBV30 and TRBJ1-1; the D gene is perhaps TRBD1, from 6 matching bases. Sequencing was performed on peripheral blood. The sequence was collected from a man aged 25 to 45 with COVID-19, enrolled during active disease. The DNA is TGTGCCTGGAACACAGGGTGGGGGTCTGAAGCTTTCTTT. This gives the protein CAWNTGWGSEAFF. Outside the CDR3, residues come from the reference TRBV30 and TRBJ1-1 proteins, so the full variable domain is: SQTIHQWPATLVQPVGSPLSLECTVEGTSNPNLYWYRQAAGRGLQLLFYSVGIGQISSEVPQNLSASRPQDRQFILSSKKLLLSDSGFYLCAWNTGWGSEAFFGQGTRLTVV.